The 17 T cell receptor beta chains below were found in one sample sequenced in a study of T cell responses to AZD1222 COVID-19 vaccine. Measured with immunoSEQ multiplex PCR; TCRdb has only the in-frame clones, and not every one. The data hold around 84,000 clones, with around 92% observed a single time. The starting material was peripheral blood, obtained on day 0 of MenACWY control vaccination. Every receptor here comes from an adult in good health.

The chain employs TRBV18 and TRBJ2-5; 10 nucleotides line up with TRBD1. Germline V gives CDR1 KGHSH, CDR2 LQKENI. The CDR3 spans 15 residues. V lost 2 bases to trimming and J lost 5 bases; unmatched junction nucleotides: 5. The CDR3 region is CASSPRRTGGETQYF. The CDR3 DNA reads as TGTGCCAGCTCACCAAGAAGGACAGGGGGGGAGACCCAGTACTTC. Drawing the rest from reference TRBV18 and TRBJ2-5, the complete variable domain is NAGVMQNPRHLVRRRGQEARLRCSPMKGHSHVYWYRQLPEEGLKFMVYLQKENIIDESGMPKERFSAEFPKEGPSILRIQQVVRGDSAAYFCASSPRRTGGETQYFGPGTRLLVL.

The chain uses TRBV7-2 and TRBJ2-6; TRBD1 might be the D (5 bases). Per the germline V gene, CDR1 is SGHTA and CDR2 is FQGNSA. CDR3 length equals 18 residues. The ends were cut back, 2 bases at V and 0 bases at J, with 14 bases in the middle. Written as DNA, the CDR3 is TGTGCCAGCAGCTTAAATTTCGCTGACAGCTCTGGGGCCAACGTCCTGACTTTC. It yields the protein CASSLNFADSSGANVLTF. The full variable domain, its missing parts supplied by reference TRBV7-2 and TRBJ2-6, is GAGVSQSPSNKVTEKGKDVELRCDPISGHTALYWYRQSLGQGLEFLIYFQGNSAPDKSGLPSDRFSAERTGGSVSTLTIQRTQQEDSAVYLCASSLNFADSSGANVLTFGAGSRLTVL.

V gene TRBV5-6 combines with J gene TRBJ2-7, with 9 bases lining up with TRBD1. Germline-derived CDR1 and CDR2 are SGHDT and YYEEEE. The CDR3 has 16 amino acids. Germline trimming cut 4 bases from V and 1 base from J; bases unmatched to any gene: 9. CDR3 bases: TGTGCCAGCAGCCCCCGTTTGGGACAGGGATCCTACGAGCAGTACTTC. Protein product: CASSPRLGQGSYEQYF.

V usage is TRBV7-8 and J usage is TRBJ2-1; D unclear. The V end lost 3 bases, the J end lost 3 bases, and 9 bases lay between the germline ends. The CDR3 is made up of 14 amino acids. Germline loops: CDR1 SGHVS, CDR2 FQNEAQ. The CDR3 here is CASSFRAGYNEQFF. CDR3 coding DNA: TGTGCCAGCAGCTTTAGGGCAGGCTACAATGAGCAGTTCTTC.

This rearrangement joins TRBV6-2 or TRBV6-3 to TRBJ2-5; 11 bases fit TRBD1. Germline lookup yields CDR1 MNHEY and CDR2 SVGEGT. The CDR3 length is 15 residues. Germline trimming cut 4 bases from V and 4 bases from J; bases unmatched to any gene: 5. CDR3 nucleotide sequence: TGTGCCAGCAGTTCACCGGGACAGGGGGTAGAGACCCAGTACTTC. Protein: CASSSPGQGVETQYF.

V gene TRBV5-4 combines with J gene TRBJ2-5; 7 bases align to TRBD2. Losses at the gene ends were 1 base for V and 5 bases for J; bases not matched to a gene: 8. The V gene's germline CDR1 is SGHNT and CDR2 YYREEE (reference sequence). The CDR3 is 15 residues long. Written as DNA, the CDR3 is TGTGCCAGCAGCTTGACAGTGGGGGGAGGGGAGACCCAGTACTTC. Translation gives CASSLTVGGGETQYF.

The chain combines TRBV7-2 with TRBJ1-1, with unresolved D. CDR3 length equals 14 residues. CDR1 is SGHTA, CDR2 FQGNSA, per germline. The V and J ends lost 2 bases and 4 bases respectively, with 11 bases between them. The CDR3 is CASSLKGSGTEAFF. The CDR3 DNA reads TGTGCCAGCAGCTTAAAAGGGTCGGGCACTGAAGCTTTCTTT.

The chain employs TRBV28 and TRBJ2-1; 9 bases line up with TRBD1. Trimming at V came to 6 bases and at J to 10 bases, leaving 10 bases not matched to a gene. Germline CDR1 is MDHEN and CDR2 is SYDVKM. This CDR3 is built from 14 residues. The CDR3 DNA follows: TGTGCCAGCAGAAATACAGGGGGCGCGCCCGAGCAGTTCTTC. It translates to CASRNTGGAPEQFF.

The chain recombines TRBV2 with TRBJ1-6, with TRBD1 matching over 7 bases. The V and J ends lost 7 bases and 4 bases, in that order; junction bases with no gene match: 10. The CDR3 loop spans 16 amino acids. Germline CDR1 SNHLY, CDR2 FYNNEI. CDR3 nucleotide sequence: TGTGCCAGCATGGACGCAGGGGGATCATATAATTCACCCCTCCACTTT. As protein: CASMDAGGSYNSPLHF.

The gene calls are TRBV10-3 and TRBJ2-3, with TRBD2 matching over 13 bases. V lost 0 bases and J lost 0; bases outside the gene matches: 9. The CDR3 contains 20 residues. Germline assignment: CDR1 ENHRY and CDR2 SYGVKD. The CDR3 DNA sequence: TGTGCCATCAGTGAGTCGAAGGGGCGGGGACTAGCGGGGAGCACAGATACGCAGTATTTT. Protein product: CAISESKGRGLAGSTDTQYF.

This chain uses TRBV5-1 with TRBJ2-2; possible D gene TRBD1, 5 bases. V lost 4 bases, J lost 5 bases, and 9 bases lay in between. The CDR3 totals 13 residues. CDR1 and CDR2 from the germline V gene are SGHRS and YFSETQ. The CDR3 here is CASSQGWTGELFF. For the CDR3, the DNA is TGCGCCAGCAGCCAGGGTTGGACCGGGGAGCTGTTTTTT.

The rearrangement joins TRBV10-3 to TRBJ2-5, with no clear D. CDR1 is ENHRY and CDR2 is SYGVKD in the germline V gene. The CDR3 is made up of 12 amino acids. V was shortened by 6 bases and J by 2 bases, with 7 bases between the two germline ends. CDR3 sequence: CAISVKQETQYF. CDR3 nucleotides: TGTGCCATCAGCGTGAAACAAGAGACCCAGTACTTC.

The chain has TRBV6-5 and TRBJ1-2; perhaps TRBD1 as D (6 bases). Trimming left V 4 bases short and J 6 bases short, with 12 bases between. The CDR3 sequence is 13 residues long. From germline, CDR1 is MNHEY and CDR2 SVGAGI. The chain's CDR3 is CASSSDRYDGYTF. CDR3 sequence (DNA): TGTGCCAGCAGTTCCGACAGGTACGATGGCTACACCTTC.

This chain uses TRBV28 with TRBJ1-5, with D uncertain. Trimming took 6 bases from V and 5 from J, leaving 11 bases between them. The CDR3 is 13 residues long. CDR1 is MDHEN, CDR2 SYDVKM, per germline. The chain's CDR3 is CASSDDAHQPQHF. The CDR3 DNA reads as TGTGCCAGCAGCGACGACGCGCATCAGCCCCAGCATTTT.

This chain uses TRBV20-1 with TRBJ2-7; the D is unclear. Trimming cost V 6 bases and J 4 bases, with 10 bases left between them. The CDR3 runs to 11 residues. Germline assignment: CDR1 DFQATT and CDR2 SNEGSKA (reference sequence). CDR3 bases: TGCAGTGCCAAGGAGTTGTACGAGCAGTACTTC. Protein product: CSAKELYEQYF.

V is TRBV2 and J is TRBJ2-5, with 7 positions matching TRBD2. Trimming removed 6 bases from V and 0 bases from J; junction bases left unmatched: 4. The V gene's germline CDR1 is SNHLY and CDR2 FYNNEI. This CDR3 comprises 14 residues. DNA for the CDR3: TGTGCCAGCAGCGGGGGGACGTACCAAGAGACCCAGTACTTC. Its translation is CASSGGTYQETQYF. Variable domain in full (rest from reference TRBV2 and TRBJ2-5): EPEVTQTPSHQVTQMGQEVILRCVPISNHLYFYWYRQILGQKVEFLVSFYNNEISEKSEIFDDQFSVERPDGSNFTLKIRSTKLEDSAMYFCASSGGTYQETQYFGPGTRLLVL.

The chain joins TRBV19 to TRBJ2-1, with a tentative D call TRBD2 (7 bases). Trimming removed 4 bases from V and 9 bases from J, with 16 bases in between. The CDR3 loop spans 14 amino acids. Germline V CDR1 and CDR2: LNHDA, SQIVND (reference sequence). Written as DNA, the CDR3 is TGTGCCAGTAGTAGGTCGGCGGGGGCGCCTGAGCAGTTCTTC. Translation gives CASSRSAGAPEQFF.